Given below is one T cell receptor (beta chain) in context. This sample is drawn from a study of blood T cell repertoires in COVID-19. Turning to the study itself: There were acute and convalescent COVID-19 samples, and they came from the United States, Italy and Spain. T cells, B-cell-depleted T cells, or PBMCs provided the cDNA or gDNA that served as material.

Up to 2 weeks before entering the study, exposed participants had met a COVID-19 case. Per the original methods: Researchers report that nucleated cell counts were estimated from reference gene primer amplification. Generated by immunoSEQ multiplex PCR, the TCRdb table keeps only in-frame clones and is missing some. D and trimming were read from the DNA, whereas the V and J calls and clone size are those reported in that table. The data contain around 340,000 clones, about 88% of them singletons. CDR1 SGHTA and CDR2 FQGNSA come from the germline V gene. Trimming left V 7 bases short and J 2 bases short, with 18 bases between. CDR3 length: 16 amino acids.

The receptor's source is a woman in her 30s who had been exposed to COVID-19. The chain uses TRBV7-2 and TRBJ1-3; TRBD1 might be the D (5 bases). Sequences were obtained from PBMCs or T cells enriched from blood (not recorded which). In nucleotides, the CDR3 is TGTGCCAGCACCCTCTTTCTTGGAGGGGCTGGAAACACCATATATTTT. This encodes CASTLFLGGAGNTIYF.